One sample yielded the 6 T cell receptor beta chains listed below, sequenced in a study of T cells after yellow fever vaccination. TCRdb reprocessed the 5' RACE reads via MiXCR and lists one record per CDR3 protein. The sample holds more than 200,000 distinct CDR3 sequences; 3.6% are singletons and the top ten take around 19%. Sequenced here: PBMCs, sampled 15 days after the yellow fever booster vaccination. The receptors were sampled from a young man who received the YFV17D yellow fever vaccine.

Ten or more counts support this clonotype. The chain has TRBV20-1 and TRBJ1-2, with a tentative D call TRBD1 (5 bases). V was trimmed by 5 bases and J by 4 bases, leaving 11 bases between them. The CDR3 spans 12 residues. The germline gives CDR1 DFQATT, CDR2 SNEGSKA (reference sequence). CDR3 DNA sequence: TGCAGTGCTCGGACCGGGGCCTATGGCTACACCTTC. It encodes CSARTGAYGYTF.

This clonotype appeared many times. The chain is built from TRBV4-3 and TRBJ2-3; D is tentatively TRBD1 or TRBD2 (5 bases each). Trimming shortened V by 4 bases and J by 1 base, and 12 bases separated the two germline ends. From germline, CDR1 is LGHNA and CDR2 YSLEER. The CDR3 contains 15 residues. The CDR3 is CASSPERGGTDTQYF. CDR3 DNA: TGCGCCAGCAGCCCAGAACGAGGGGGCACAGATACGCAGTATTTT.

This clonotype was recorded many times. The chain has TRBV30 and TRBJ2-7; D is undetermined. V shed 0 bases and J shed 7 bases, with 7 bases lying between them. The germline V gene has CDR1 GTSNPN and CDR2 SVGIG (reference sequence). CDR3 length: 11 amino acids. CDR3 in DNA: TGTGCCTGGAGTGTGTTATGGGAGCAGTACTTC. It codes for CAWSVLWEQYF.

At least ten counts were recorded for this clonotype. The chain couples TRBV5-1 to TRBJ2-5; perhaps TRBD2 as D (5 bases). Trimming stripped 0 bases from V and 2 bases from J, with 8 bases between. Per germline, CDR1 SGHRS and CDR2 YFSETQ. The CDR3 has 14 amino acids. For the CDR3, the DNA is TGCGCCAGCAGCTTGGGCAGCGGACAAGAGACCCAGTACTTC. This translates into CASSLGSGQETQYF.

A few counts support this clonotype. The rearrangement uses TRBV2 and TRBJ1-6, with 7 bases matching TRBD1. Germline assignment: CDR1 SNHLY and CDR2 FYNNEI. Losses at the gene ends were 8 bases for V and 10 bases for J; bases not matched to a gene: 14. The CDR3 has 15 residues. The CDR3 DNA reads TGTGCCAGCCAGCAACGGAGACAGGGATACTCACCCCTCCACTTT. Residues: CASQQRRQGYSPLHF.

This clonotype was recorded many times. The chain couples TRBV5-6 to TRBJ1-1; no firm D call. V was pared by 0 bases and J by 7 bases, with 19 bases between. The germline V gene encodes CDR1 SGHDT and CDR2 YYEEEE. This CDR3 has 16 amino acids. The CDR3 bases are TGTGCCAGCAGCTTGGGTCCAGCCATACGGAGTGGTGAAGCTTTCTTT. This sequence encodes CASSLGPAIRSGEAFF.